This T cell receptor (beta chain) was identified during a study of regulatory T cells in long-lasting Graves disease. The study's findings and limits: Researchers examined only peripheral blood and not thyroid tissue.

Through Arm-PCR of CDR3 regions and iRepertoire HTBI primers, TCR beta libraries were built. TCRdb called the multiplex PCR reads again in MiXCR, with one record for every CDR3 protein. The table shows roughly 500,000 distinct CDR3 sequences, with roughly 14% occurring only once. This clonotype was seen repeatedly, ten times or more. The antigen remains undetermined. Stated time point: newly diagnosed GD, antithyroid drugs for less than 3 months. From PBMCs, RNA was extracted and then used to make the TCR library. It was by American Thyroid Association guidelines that Graves' disease was diagnosed. V was pared by 7 bases and J by 7 bases, with 10 bases between. The germline V gene has CDR1 MNHNS and CDR2 SASEGT. The CDR3 runs to 11 residues. These sequences were also reported in another study, on T cells in Graves' hyperthyroidism and ophthalmopathy. From that paper: Patients were excluded because of uncontrolled infection, other autoimmune disease, pregnancy or lactation. From stable hyperthyroidism, ophthalmopathy was set apart by a 13 V-J model.

The source material was peripheral blood mononuclear cells (PBMCs), sampled at new diagnosis, from a patient treated with antithyroid drugs. J is TRBJ2-5 and V is TRBV6-1; D is uncertain. This TCR was recovered from a young man with Graves disease. Written as DNA, the CDR3 is TGTGCCAGCACCGCAGGTGGGACCCAGTACTTC. It translates to CASTAGGTQYF.